This TCR beta chain comes out of a study of beta chain features in type 1 diabetes. Germline-derived CDR1 and CDR2 are MDHEN and SYDVKM. The CDR3 runs to 13 residues. With 8 bases removed from V and 5 bases from J, the gap between germline ends came to 15 bases. This clone was found a few times. As every portion of the isolated RNA was reverse transcribed, the sequencing read expressed TCRB transcripts. The assay was immunoSEQ multiplex PCR, and TCRdb's table has in-frame clones only and misses some. The sample lists hundreds of thousands of clones, roughly 8% seen once, with approximately 0.44% in the top ten.

The material sequenced was central memory CD4+ T cells from blood. The sequence derives from a young woman in good health. The V gene is TRBV28, the J gene TRBJ1-1, with D perhaps matching TRBD1 (5 bases). The CDR3 loop is CASLGRAGTEAFF. In nucleotides, the CDR3 is TGTGCCAGCTTGGGCAGGGCTGGGACTGAAGCTTTCTTT.